This T cell receptor (beta chain) was profiled in a study of kidney transplant recipient with SARS-CoV-2 infection. One entry per CDR3 protein results from TCRdb running MiXCR on the reads. This table holds about 250,000 distinct CDR3 sequences, 29% found once. This clonotype was seen at least ten times. The TCR was taken from a male patient in his 30s who had COVID-19 and was a kidney transplant recipient. Certain T cells may be donor cells from the graft. Sequencing was performed on a blood sample, taken at baseline and on roughly day 110 from a kidney transplant recipient.

The CDR3 DNA reads as TGCGCCAGCAGCCGATCCGGGACAGGGGCACAAGAGACCCAGTACTTC. It is translated as CASSRSGTGAQETQYF. The chain combines TRBV4-3 with TRBJ2-5, with 10 bases that match TRBD1. CDR3 size: 16 residues. V trimming: 4 bases; J trimming: 2 bases; junction bases outside the gene matches: 7. Per germline, CDR1 LGHNA and CDR2 YSLEER.